The 25 T cell receptor beta chains given below trace back to one sample, sequenced in a study of T cell clusters in autoimmune cytopenias. TRB was amplified by touch-down multiplex PCR, primer pools A and B combined. Using the multiplex PCR reads, TCRdb records one entry per CDR3 protein without DNA. Its clone listing holds about 5,000 distinct CDR3 sequences. Some 39,000 genome equivalents of blood DNA were amplified for TRB. Material for sequencing was peripheral blood. These TCRs come from a human donor with an autoimmune cytopenia or autoimmune hepatitis (not recorded which).

This chain connects TRBV21-1 to TRBJ1-2. TRBV21-1 constitutes a pseudogene. The CDR3 covers 14 residues. The CDR3 spells CASSRGTTSSGYTF.

The V gene is TRBV7-3, the J gene TRBJ2-7; TCRdb's D call of TRBD1 is untestable without DNA. The CDR3 extends over 13 amino acids. Germline CDR1 SGHTA, CDR2 FQGTGA. The CDR3 sequence: CASSLNRVNEQYF.

This clonotype ranks as medium-sized (0.01 to 0.1%) in terms of frequency. The J gene is TRBJ2-7, the V gene TRBV13; absent DNA, TCRdb's TRBD2 call cannot be checked. Germline assignment: CDR1 PRHDT and CDR2 FYEKMQ (reference sequence). The CDR3 extends over 15 amino acids. CDR3 in amino acids: CASSLGTSYSYEQYF.

This rearrangement joins TRBV20-1 to TRBJ2-1; TCRdb selects TRBD2, and the lack of DNA leaves this call unchecked. There are 15 residues in the CDR3. Germline V gene data show CDR1 as DFQATT and CDR2 as SNEGSKA (reference sequence). CDR3 protein: CSAGLAGVGYNEQFF.

V gene TRBV21-1 combines with J gene TRBJ1-4; TCRdb picks TRBD1, but there is no DNA to check that call. TRBV21-1 is an annotated pseudogene. This CDR3 has 15 amino acids. The chain's CDR3 is CAGQPGPNRGEKLFF.

This clonotype ranks as medium-sized in terms of frequency. The chain couples TRBV29-1 to TRBJ2-1; with no DNA, the TCRdb D assignment of TRBD1 cannot be verified. This CDR3 comprises 16 residues. Germline assignment: CDR1 SQVTM and CDR2 ANQGSEA. This CDR3 reads CSVEIAGGEVPNEQFF.

The gene calls are TRBV12-3 or TRBV12-4 and TRBJ2-7; TCRdb reports TRBD1, a call that lacks DNA to check it against. The CDR3 sequence is 15 residues long. CDR3 region: CASSPNGGQNYEQYF.

According to its frequency, this clonotype is medium-sized (0.01 to 0.1%). The rearrangement links TRBV7-9 to TRBJ2-5; TCRdb names TRBD1, which stays unverified in the absence of DNA. There are 15 residues in the CDR3. Germline V gives CDR1 SEHNR, CDR2 FQNEAQ (reference sequence). CDR3 sequence: CASSWMGQGQETQYF.

V and J are TRBV12-5 and TRBJ1-5; the TRBD1 assignment by TCRdb is unverifiable without DNA. Germline assignment: CDR1 LGHNT and CDR2 FRNRAP. There are 16 residues in the CDR3. CDR3 region: CASGSPPGNSNQPQHF.

This clonotype is medium-sized (0.01 to 0.1%) by frequency. V gene TRBV12-3 or TRBV12-4 combines with J gene TRBJ2-5. This CDR3 region has 13 residues. The CDR3 is CASSLGHQETQYF.

Judged by frequency, this clonotype is medium-sized (0.01 to 0.1%). The J gene is TRBJ2-5, the V gene TRBV6-5; TCRdb proposes TRBD2, but this gene call is untestable without DNA. Germline assignment: CDR1 MNHEY and CDR2 SVGAGI. CDR3 length: 13 amino acids. The chain's CDR3 is CASSLGGQETQYF.

Measured by frequency, this clonotype is medium-sized. The chain is built from TRBV19 and TRBJ2-5. The germline V gene encodes CDR1 LNHDA and CDR2 SQIVND (reference sequence). This CDR3 has 13 amino acids. The CDR3 loop reads CASSLGGEKTQYF.

This clonotype is deemed medium-sized (0.01 to 0.1%) by its frequency. This chain uses TRBV7-6 with TRBJ1-4. The length of the CDR3 is 13 residues. Germline loops: CDR1 SGHVS, CDR2 FNYEAQ. CDR3 residues: CASSLDANEKLFF.

The rearrangement links TRBV6-5 to TRBJ1-1. This CDR3 spans 14 amino acids. CDR1 and CDR2 from the germline V gene are MNHEY and SVGAGI. CDR3 loop: CASRDYVRNTEAFF.

The chain uses TRBV20-1 and TRBJ1-5; TCRdb reports TRBD1, a call that lacks DNA to check it against. There are 14 residues in the CDR3. Germline CDR1 and CDR2: DFQATT and SNEGSKA (reference sequence). CDR3 sequence: CSARATDRGQPQHF.

The J gene is TRBJ2-5, the V gene TRBV11-2; absent DNA, TCRdb's TRBD2 call cannot be checked. CDR3 length: 15 amino acids. Germline V lookup: CDR1 SGHAT, CDR2 FQNNGV. The CDR3 is CASSFGTAGQETQYF.

According to its frequency, this clonotype is medium-sized. This chain uses TRBV12-3 or TRBV12-4 with TRBJ2-7; without DNA, the TCRdb call of TRBD1 cannot be checked. This CDR3 has 14 amino acids. The CDR3 region is CASSFKGATYEQYF.

This clonotype is called medium-sized based on its frequency. The chain recombines TRBV13 with TRBJ2-2; TCRdb's assignment of TRBD1 cannot be checked, as there is no DNA. The CDR3 covers 14 residues. CDR1 is PRHDT, CDR2 FYEKMQ, per germline (reference sequence). CDR3: CASRSRGDTGELFF.

This clonotype registers medium-sized (0.01 to 0.1%) by frequency. The chain has TRBV6-1 and TRBJ2-5; checking the TCRdb D call of TRBD1 is not possible without DNA. This CDR3 comprises 12 residues. The V gene's germline CDR1 is MNHNS and CDR2 SASEGT. The CDR3: CASNRVGETQYF.

Considering frequency, this clonotype is medium-sized. The chain recombines TRBV10-3 with TRBJ1-6. CDR3 length equals 13 residues. Germline assignment: CDR1 ENHRY and CDR2 SYGVKD. CDR3 sequence reads: CAISEWTDSPLHF.

This chain joins TRBV7-9 and TRBJ2-7; there is no DNA to check the TCRdb D call of TRBD1. The CDR3 extends over 14 amino acids. Looked up from germline, CDR1 is SEHNR and CDR2 is FQNEAQ (reference sequence). The CDR3 loop reads CASSLGTGSYEQYF.

By frequency, this clonotype is medium-sized. The V call is TRBV6-1, the J call TRBJ1-4; the TCRdb D gene call, TRBD1, has no DNA to confirm it. The CDR3 covers 15 residues. Germline V gene sequence: CDR1 MNHNS, CDR2 SASEGT. CDR3 region: CASSARGDGEGKLFF.

This clonotype is identified as medium-sized from frequency. This chain connects TRBV6-1 to TRBJ2-1; TCRdb proposes TRBD1, but this gene call is untestable without DNA. The germline gives CDR1 MNHNS, CDR2 SASEGT. This CDR3 is built from 14 residues. CDR3 amino acids: CASSDGGSYNEQFF.

Judged by frequency, this clonotype is medium-sized. The gene calls are TRBV19 and TRBJ2-2; the D gene TCRdb calls, TRBD2, cannot be checked with no DNA. Germline V gene sequence: CDR1 LNHDA, CDR2 SQIVND (reference sequence). The CDR3 has 13 residues. The CDR3 reads CASSAGRPGWLFF.

The gene calls are TRBV12-3 or TRBV12-4 and TRBJ1-5; absent DNA, TCRdb's TRBD1 call cannot be checked. The CDR3 spans 15 residues. CDR3 amino acids: CASSSQGAVDQPQHF.